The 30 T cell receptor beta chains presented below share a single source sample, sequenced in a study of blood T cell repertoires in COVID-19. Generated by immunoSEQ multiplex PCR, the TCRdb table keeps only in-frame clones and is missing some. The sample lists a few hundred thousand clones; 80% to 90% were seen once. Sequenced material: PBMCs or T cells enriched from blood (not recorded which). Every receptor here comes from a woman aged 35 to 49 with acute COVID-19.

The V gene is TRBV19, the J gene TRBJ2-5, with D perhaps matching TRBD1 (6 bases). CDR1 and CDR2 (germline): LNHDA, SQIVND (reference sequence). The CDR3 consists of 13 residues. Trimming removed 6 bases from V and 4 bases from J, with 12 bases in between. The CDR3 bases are TGTGCCAGTAGGGGTAGCAGGGGAGAGACCCAGTACTTC. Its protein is CASRGSRGETQYF.

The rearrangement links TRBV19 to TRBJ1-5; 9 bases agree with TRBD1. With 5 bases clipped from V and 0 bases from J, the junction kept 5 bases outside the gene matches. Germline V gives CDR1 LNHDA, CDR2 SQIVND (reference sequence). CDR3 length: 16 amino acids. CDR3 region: CASSPGTGNSNQPQHF. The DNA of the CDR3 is TGTGCCAGTAGTCCCGGGACAGGGAATAGCAATCAGCCCCAGCATTTT.

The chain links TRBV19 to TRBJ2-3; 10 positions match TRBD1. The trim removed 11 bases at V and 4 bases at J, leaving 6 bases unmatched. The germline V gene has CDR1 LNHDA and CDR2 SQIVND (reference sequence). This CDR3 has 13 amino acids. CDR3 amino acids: CAVRDRGSDTQYF. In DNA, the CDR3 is TGTGCCGTGCGGGACAGGGGATCAGATACGCAGTATTTT.

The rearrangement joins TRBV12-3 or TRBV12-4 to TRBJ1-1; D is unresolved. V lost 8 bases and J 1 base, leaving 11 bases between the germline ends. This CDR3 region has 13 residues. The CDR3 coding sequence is TGTGCCAGCCTTAGCGACGGGAACACTGAAGCTTTCTTT. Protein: CASLSDGNTEAFF.

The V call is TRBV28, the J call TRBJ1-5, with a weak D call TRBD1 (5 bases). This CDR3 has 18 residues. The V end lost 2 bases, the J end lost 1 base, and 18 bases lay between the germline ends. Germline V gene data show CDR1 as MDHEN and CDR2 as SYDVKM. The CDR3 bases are TGTGCCAGCAGTTTACCTCCCTGGGGGGTTAAGAGCAATCAGCCCCAGCATTTT. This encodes CASSLPPWGVKSNQPQHF.

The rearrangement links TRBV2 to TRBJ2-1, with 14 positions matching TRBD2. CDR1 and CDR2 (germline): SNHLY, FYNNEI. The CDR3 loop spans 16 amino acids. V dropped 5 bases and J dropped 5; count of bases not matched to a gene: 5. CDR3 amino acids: CASSLTSGRGHNEQFF. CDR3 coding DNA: TGTGCCAGCAGTCTGACTAGCGGGAGGGGCCACAATGAGCAGTTCTTC.

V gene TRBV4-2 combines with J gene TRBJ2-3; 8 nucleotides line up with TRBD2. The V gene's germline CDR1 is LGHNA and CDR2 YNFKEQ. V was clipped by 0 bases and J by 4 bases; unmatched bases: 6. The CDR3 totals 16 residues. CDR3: CASSQDGTRRADTQYF. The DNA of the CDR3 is TGTGCCAGCAGCCAAGATGGGACTAGGAGAGCAGATACGCAGTATTTT.

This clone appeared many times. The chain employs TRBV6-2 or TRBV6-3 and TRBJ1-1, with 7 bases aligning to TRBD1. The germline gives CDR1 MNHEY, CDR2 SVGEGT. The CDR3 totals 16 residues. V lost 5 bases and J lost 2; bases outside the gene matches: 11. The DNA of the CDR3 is TGTGCCAGCAGTCCAAGGGGACAGCTAACCAACACTGAAGCTTTCTTT. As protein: CASSPRGQLTNTEAFF.

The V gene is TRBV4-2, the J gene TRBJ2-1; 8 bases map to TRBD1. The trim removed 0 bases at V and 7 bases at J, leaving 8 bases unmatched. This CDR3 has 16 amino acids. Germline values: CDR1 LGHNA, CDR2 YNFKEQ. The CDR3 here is CASSQDQDRVGNEQFF. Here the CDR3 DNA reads TGTGCCAGCAGCCAAGATCAGGACAGGGTTGGGAATGAGCAGTTCTTC.

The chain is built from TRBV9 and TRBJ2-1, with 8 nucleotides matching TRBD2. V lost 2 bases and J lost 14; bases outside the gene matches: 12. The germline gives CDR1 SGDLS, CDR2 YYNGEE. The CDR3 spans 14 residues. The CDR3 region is CASSVASGPTREFF. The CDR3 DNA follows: TGTGCCAGCAGCGTCGCTAGCGGGCCCACCCGGGAGTTCTTC.

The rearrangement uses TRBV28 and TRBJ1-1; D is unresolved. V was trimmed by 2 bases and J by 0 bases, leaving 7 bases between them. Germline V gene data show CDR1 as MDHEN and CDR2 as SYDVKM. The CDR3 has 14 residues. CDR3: CASSLQYLNTEAFF. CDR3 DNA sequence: TGTGCCAGCAGTTTACAGTACCTGAACACTGAAGCTTTCTTT.

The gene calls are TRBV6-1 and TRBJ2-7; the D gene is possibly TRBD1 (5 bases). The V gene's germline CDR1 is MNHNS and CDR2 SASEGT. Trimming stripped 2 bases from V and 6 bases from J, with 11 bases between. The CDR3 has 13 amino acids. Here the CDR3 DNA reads TGTGCCAGCAGTGAATTTCACACAGGCGAGCAGTACTTC. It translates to CASSEFHTGEQYF.

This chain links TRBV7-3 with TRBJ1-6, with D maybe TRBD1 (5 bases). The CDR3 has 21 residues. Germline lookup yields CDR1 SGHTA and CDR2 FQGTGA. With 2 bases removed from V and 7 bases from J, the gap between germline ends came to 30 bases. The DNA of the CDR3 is TGTGCCAGCAGCTTAGTTGTGTCTTTAGCGGTCATCGACAGACCGAATTCACCCCTCCACTTT. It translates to CASSLVVSLAVIDRPNSPLHF.

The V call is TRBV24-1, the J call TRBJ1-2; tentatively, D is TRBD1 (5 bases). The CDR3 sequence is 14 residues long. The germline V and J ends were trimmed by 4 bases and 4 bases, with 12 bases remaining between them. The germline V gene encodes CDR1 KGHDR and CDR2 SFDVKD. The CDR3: CATSDLDTTYGYTF. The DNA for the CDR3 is TGTGCCACCAGTGACTTGGACACGACCTATGGCTACACCTTC.

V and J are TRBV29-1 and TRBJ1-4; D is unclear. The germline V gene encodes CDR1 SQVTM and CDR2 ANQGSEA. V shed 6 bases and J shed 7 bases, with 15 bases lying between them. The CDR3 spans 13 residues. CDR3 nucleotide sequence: TGCAGCGTCCTCCGGAGGACGGGTGAAAAACTGTTTTTT. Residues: CSVLRRTGEKLFF.

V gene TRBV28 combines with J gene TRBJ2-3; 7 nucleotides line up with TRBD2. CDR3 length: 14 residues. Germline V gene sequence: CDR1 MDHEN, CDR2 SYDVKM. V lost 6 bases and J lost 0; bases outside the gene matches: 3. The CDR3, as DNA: TGTGCCAGCAGCAGCGGGACTAGCACAGATACGCAGTATTTT. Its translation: CASSSGTSTDTQYF.

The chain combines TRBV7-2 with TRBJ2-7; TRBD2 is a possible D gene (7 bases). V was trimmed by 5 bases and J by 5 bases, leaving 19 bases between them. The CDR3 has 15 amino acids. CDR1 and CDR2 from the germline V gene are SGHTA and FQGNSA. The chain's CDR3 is CASSLRIRGADEQYF. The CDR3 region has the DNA TGTGCCAGCAGCCTACGAATTCGGGGGGCCGACGAGCAGTACTTC. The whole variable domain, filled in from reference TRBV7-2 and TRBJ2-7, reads GAGVSQSPSNKVTEKGKDVELRCDPISGHTALYWYRQSLGQGLEFLIYFQGNSAPDKSGLPSDRFSAERTGGSVSTLTIQRTQQEDSAVYLCASSLRIRGADEQYFGPGTRLTVT.

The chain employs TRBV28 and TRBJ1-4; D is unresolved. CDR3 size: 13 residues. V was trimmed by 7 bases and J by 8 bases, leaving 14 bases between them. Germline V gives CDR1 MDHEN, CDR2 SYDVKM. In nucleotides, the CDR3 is TGTGCCAGCACTAAGAATCGAGGGGAAAAACTGTTTTTT. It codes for CASTKNRGEKLFF.

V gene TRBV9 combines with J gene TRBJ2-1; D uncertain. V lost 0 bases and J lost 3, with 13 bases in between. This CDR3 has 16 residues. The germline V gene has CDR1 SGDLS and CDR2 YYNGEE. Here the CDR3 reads CASSVGAEPYYNEQFF. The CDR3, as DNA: TGTGCCAGCAGCGTAGGGGCAGAACCTTACTACAATGAGCAGTTCTTC.

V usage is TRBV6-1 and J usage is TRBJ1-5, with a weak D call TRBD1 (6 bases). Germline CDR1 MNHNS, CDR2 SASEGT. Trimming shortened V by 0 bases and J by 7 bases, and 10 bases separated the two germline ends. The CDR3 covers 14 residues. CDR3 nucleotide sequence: TGTGCCAGCAGTGAAGCGTGGGGGGGCCAGCCCCAGCATTTT. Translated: CASSEAWGGQPQHF.

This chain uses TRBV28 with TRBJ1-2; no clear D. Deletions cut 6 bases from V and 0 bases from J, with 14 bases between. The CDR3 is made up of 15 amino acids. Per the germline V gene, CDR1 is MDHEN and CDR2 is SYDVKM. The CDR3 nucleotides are TGTGCCAGCAGCCTGAGAGGGAGTACTAACTATGGCTACACCTTC. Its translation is CASSLRGSTNYGYTF.

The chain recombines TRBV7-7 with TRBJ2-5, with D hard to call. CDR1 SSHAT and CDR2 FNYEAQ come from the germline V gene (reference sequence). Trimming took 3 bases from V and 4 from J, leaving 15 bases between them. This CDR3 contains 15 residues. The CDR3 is CASSFFPVDTETQYF. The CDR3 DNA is TGTGCCAGCAGCTTTTTCCCCGTAGATACAGAGACCCAGTACTTC.

The CDR3 DNA is TGTGCCAGCAGCTTAGAGAGCACGACTAAGCAGTTCTTC. It is translated as CASSLESTTKQFF. This chain uses TRBV7-6 with TRBJ2-1, with D possibly TRBD2 on 5 matching bases. V dropped 1 base and J dropped 11 bases, with 12 bases sitting between them. CDR1 SGHVS and CDR2 FNYEAQ come from the germline V gene. The CDR3 extends over 13 amino acids.

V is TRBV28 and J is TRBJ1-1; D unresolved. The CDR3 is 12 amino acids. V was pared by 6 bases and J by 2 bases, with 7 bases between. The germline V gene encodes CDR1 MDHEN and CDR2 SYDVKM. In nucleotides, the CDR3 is TGTGCCAGCAGGGCATCTAACACTGAAGCTTTCTTT. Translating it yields CASRASNTEAFF. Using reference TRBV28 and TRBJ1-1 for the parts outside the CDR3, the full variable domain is DVKVTQSSRYLVKRTGEKVFLECVQDMDHENMFWYRQDPGLGLRLIYFSYDVKMKEKGDIPEGYSVSREKKERFSLILESASTNQTSMYLCASRASNTEAFFGQGTRLTVV.

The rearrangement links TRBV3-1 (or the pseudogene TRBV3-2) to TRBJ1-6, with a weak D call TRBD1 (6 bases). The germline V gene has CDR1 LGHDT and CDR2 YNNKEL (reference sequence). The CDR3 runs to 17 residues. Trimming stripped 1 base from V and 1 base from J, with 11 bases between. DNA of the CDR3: TGTGCCAGCAGCCAAGCTCAGGGGCGGTCCTATAATTCACCCCTCCACTTT. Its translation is CASSQAQGRSYNSPLHF.

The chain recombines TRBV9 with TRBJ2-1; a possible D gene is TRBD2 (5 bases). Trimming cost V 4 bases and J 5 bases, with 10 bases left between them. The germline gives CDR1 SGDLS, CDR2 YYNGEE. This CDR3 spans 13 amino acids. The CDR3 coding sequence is TGTGCCAGCAGCAAACTAGGTAACAATGAGCAGTTCTTC. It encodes CASSKLGNNEQFF.

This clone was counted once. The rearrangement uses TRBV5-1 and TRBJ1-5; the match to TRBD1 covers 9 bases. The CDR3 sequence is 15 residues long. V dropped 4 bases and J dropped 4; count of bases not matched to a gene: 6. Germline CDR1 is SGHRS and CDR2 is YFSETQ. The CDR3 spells CASSAGQGANQPQHF. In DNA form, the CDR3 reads TGCGCCAGCAGCGCGGGACAGGGCGCTAATCAGCCCCAGCATTTT. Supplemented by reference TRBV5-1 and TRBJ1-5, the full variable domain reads KAGVTQTPRYLIKTRGQQVTLSCSPISGHRSVSWYQQTPGQGLQFLFEYFSETQRNKGNFPGRFSGRQFSNSRSEMNVSTLELGDSALYLCASSAGQGANQPQHFGDGTRLSIL.

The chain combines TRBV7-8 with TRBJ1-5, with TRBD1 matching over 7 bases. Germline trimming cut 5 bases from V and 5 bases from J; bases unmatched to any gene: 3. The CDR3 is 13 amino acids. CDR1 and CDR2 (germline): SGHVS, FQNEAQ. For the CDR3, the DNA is TGTGCCAGCAGCGCCGACAGGGATCAGCCCCAGCATTTT. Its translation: CASSADRDQPQHF.

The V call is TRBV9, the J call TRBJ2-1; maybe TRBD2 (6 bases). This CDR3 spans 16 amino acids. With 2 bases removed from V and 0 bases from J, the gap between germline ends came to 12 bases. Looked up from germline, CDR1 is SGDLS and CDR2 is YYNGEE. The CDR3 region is CASSVGLPGSYNEQFF. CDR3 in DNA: TGTGCCAGCAGCGTGGGACTGCCCGGCTCCTACAATGAGCAGTTCTTC.

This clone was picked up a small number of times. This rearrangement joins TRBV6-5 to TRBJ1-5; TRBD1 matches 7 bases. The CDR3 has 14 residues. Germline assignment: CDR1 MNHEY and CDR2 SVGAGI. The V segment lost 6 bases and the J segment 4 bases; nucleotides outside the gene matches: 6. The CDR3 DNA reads TGTGCCAGCAGCCTCCGGGACAGAAATCAGCCCCAGCATTTT. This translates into CASSLRDRNQPQHF.